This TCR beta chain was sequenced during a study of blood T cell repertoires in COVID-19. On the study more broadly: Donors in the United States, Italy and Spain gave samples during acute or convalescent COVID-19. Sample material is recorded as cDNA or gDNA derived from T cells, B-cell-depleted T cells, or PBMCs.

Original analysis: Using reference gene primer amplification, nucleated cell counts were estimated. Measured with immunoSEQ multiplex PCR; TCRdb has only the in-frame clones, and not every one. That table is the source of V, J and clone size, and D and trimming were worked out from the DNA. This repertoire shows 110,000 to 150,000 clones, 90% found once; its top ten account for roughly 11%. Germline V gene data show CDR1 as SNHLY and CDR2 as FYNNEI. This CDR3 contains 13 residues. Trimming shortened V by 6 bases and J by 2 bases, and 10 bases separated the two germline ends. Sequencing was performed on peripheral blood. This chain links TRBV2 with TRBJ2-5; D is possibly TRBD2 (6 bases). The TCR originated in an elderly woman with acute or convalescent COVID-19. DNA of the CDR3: TGTGCCAGCAGCCACGGGACTCAAGAGACCCAGTACTTC. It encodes CASSHGTQETQYF.